The sequence of this T cell receptor beta chain was determined in a study of blood T cell repertoires in COVID-19. Study overall: Researchers got acute and convalescent COVID-19 samples from the United States, Italy and Spain.

Sequencing was performed with immunoSEQ multiplex PCR; in TCRdb, only in-frame clones are kept and a portion is missing. Of about 500,000 clones listed, 85% to 90% are singletons. The V gene's germline CDR1 is DFQATT and CDR2 SNEGSKA (reference sequence). Between the trimmed V and J ends, which lost 3 bases and 6 bases, there was a span of 16 bases. The CDR3 loop spans 14 amino acids. Source material: peripheral blood. The chain couples TRBV20-1 to TRBJ2-3, with D unclear. The TCR originated in a woman aged 50 to 60 with COVID-19, enrolled during active disease. The CDR3 bases are TGCAGTGCTAGTTCCAGTCTTCTTCCCGATACGCAGTATTTT. Translation: CSASSSLLPDTQYF.